This TCR beta chain appears in the sequencing data of a study of blood T cell repertoires in COVID-19. Study details: Acute and convalescent COVID-19 specimens originated in the United States, Italy and Spain.

CDR1 MNHNY and CDR2 SVGAGI come from the germline V gene (reference sequence). V lost 5 bases to trimming and J lost 1 base; unmatched junction nucleotides: 4. The CDR3 extends over 16 amino acids. Per the original data handling: How many nucleated cells were present was estimated from reference gene primer amplification. The assay was immunoSEQ multiplex PCR, and TCRdb's table has in-frame clones only and misses some. The V and J calls and the clone size are those of that table, but D and trimming were determined from the DNA. Of roughly 290,000 clones listed, 84% are singletons. The specimen was peripheral blood. This TCR derives from a person aged 70 to 85 with COVID-19, enrolled during active disease. The rearrangement links TRBV6-6 to TRBJ2-7; the match to TRBD2 covers 14 bases. The CDR3 protein is CASSRLAGGLSYEQYF. The CDR3 DNA reads as TGTGCCAGCAGTCGACTAGCGGGAGGGCTTTCCTACGAGCAGTACTTC.